This is a list of T cell receptor beta chains from one sample in a study of identical twins. Each CDR3 protein gets one entry after TCRdb re-called the 5' RACE reads with MiXCR. Of under 800,000 distinct CDR3 sequences in the sample, 21% were seen once. These data were also reused for a study on T cells expressing NK-cell markers.

Specimen: PBMCs. These TCRs come from a woman aged 18-29 years in good health. The CDR3 runs from the conserved cysteine through the conserved F or W. Only some rows state a clone size, as once, few, many or a class for expanded clones.

V: TRBV20-1; size: few; length: 16; CDR3: CSARRGGRGAVNEQFF
V: TRBV9; size: -; length: 15; CDR3: CASSQGTGGEEKLFF
V: TRBV2; size: few; length: 13; CDR3: CASSWDRERVQYF
V: TRBV10-3; size: many; length: 11; CDR3: CAISEYGEQFF
V: TRBV27; size: -; length: 17; CDR3: CASSTSRGTGNTGELFF
V: TRBV20-1; size: few; length: 14; CDR3: CSAPRAGGLNEQFF
V: TRBV3-1; size: -; length: 14; CDR3: CASSETSTVYEQYF
V: TRBV6-1; size: few; length: 16; CDR3: CASSLKPPRGRETQYF
V: TRBV4-3; size: few; length: 15; CDR3: CASSQEASSTDTQYF
V: TRBV7-9; size: -; length: 17; CDR3: CASSYTHQALARNEQYF
V: TRBV5-1; size: many; length: 13; CDR3: CASSPLGEDIQYF
V: TRBV5-1; size: many; length: 13; CDR3: CASSFTGDTEAFF
V: TRBV3-1; size: -; length: 15; CDR3: CASSHLTSGSSEQYF
V: TRBV10-2; size: -; length: 12; CDR3: CASGDNPYEQYF
V: TRBV5-5; size: -; length: 16; CDR3: CASSYTYPKTYNEQFF
V: TRBV12-3/TRBV12-4; size: few; length: 14; CDR3: CASSLDRRAGKLFF
V: TRBV20-1; size: -; length: 14; CDR3: CSAREVRANYGYTF
V: TRBV29-1; size: many; length: 13; CDR3: CSVGGGTVYGYTF
V: TRBV5-1; size: -; length: 14; CDR3: CASSLDPGKDEQFF
V: TRBV3-1; size: -; length: 12; CDR3: CASSQVYSEAFF
V: TRBV29-1; size: -; length: 14; CDR3: CSPNPPGQQETQYF
V: TRBV18; size: -; length: 17; CDR3: CASSPGLAGGPRETQYF
V: TRBV11-2; size: many; length: 16; CDR3: CASSLDGRGREETQYF
V: TRBV5-1; size: -; length: 13; CDR3: CASSRDFFYEQYF
V: TRBV4-1; size: few; length: 15; CDR3: CASSQVPGYTYEQYF
V: TRBV28; size: many; length: 15; CDR3: CASATPGHSSYEQYF
V: TRBV29-1; size: few; length: 11; CDR3: CSIKPGYEQYF
V: TRBV24-1; size: few; length: 15; CDR3: CATSDSERSTDTQYF
V: TRBV12-3/TRBV12-4; size: few; length: 16; CDR3: CASSFKHHFSGNTIYF
V: TRBV6-2/TRBV6-3; size: -; length: 20; CDR3: CASSSRRGFVLLPGANVLTF
V: TRBV3-1; size: -; length: 16; CDR3: CASSQAGTGHTGELFF
V: TRBV20-1; size: many; length: 14; CDR3: CSAIRDWNNNEQFF
V: TRBV5-5; size: -; length: 14; CDR3: CAMSTGSPSGTQYF
V: TRBV5-1; size: few; length: 14; CDR3: CASSFAALYNEQFF
V: TRBV20-1; size: few; length: 13; CDR3: CSANPDRNTEAFF
V: TRBV9; size: -; length: 12; CDR3: CASSGTLGTQYF
V: TRBV7-6; size: -; length: 14; CDR3: CASSLALLGGELFF
V: TRBV5-6; size: -; length: 16; CDR3: CATRTGVDSGANVLTF
V: TRBV6-5; size: -; length: 15; CDR3: CASSYSGVNTDTQYF
V: TRBV20-1; size: few; length: 14; CDR3: CSARVGGTNQPQHF
V: TRBV7-2; size: many; length: 14; CDR3: CARDSFANTGELFF
V: TRBV2; size: -; length: 18; CDR3: CASSLDRDRTASTDTQYF
V: TRBV12-3/TRBV12-4; size: -; length: 15; CDR3: CASGGSGVSTDTQYF
V: TRBV20-1; size: few; length: 13; CDR3: CSASADRSYEQYF
V: TRBV29-1; size: -; length: 13; CDR3: CSVDTGHTDTQYF
V: TRBV6-5; size: -; length: 16; CDR3: CASSYPGLANLHEQFF